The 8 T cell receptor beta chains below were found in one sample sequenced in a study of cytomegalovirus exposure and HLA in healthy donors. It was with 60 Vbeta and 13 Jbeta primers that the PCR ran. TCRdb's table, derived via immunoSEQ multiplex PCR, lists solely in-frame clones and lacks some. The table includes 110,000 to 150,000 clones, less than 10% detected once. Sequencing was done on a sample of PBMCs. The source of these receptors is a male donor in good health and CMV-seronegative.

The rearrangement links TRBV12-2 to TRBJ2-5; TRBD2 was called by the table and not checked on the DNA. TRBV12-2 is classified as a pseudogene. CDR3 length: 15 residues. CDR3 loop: CASRIRAGDQETQYF. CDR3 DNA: TGTGCAAGTCGCATCCGTGCGGGGGACCAAGAGACCCAGTACTTC.

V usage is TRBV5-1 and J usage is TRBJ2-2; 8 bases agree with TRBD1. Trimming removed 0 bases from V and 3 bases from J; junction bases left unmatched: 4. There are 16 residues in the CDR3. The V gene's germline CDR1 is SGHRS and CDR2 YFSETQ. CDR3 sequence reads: CASSLVTGVDTGELFF. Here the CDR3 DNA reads TGCGCCAGCAGCTTGGTGACAGGGGTTGACACCGGGGAGCTGTTTTTT.

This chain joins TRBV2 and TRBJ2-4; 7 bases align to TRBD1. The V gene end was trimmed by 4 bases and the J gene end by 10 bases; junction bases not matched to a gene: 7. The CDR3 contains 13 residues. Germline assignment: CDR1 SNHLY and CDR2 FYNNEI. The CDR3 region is CASSAETGSIQYF. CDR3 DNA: TGTGCCAGCAGTGCTGAGACAGGGTCTATTCAGTACTTC.

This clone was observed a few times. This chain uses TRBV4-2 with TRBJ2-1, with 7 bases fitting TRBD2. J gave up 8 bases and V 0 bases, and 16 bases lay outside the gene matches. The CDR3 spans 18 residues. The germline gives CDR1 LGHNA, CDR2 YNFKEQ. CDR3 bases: TGTGCCAGCAGCCAAGAGAGACCCGGGGGGAGGGAAGTCGATGAGCAGTTCTTC. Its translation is CASSQERPGGREVDEQFF.

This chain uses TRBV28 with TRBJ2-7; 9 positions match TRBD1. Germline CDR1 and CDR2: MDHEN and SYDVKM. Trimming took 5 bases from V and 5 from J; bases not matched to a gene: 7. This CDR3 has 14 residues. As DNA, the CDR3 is TGTGCCAGCAGTCCTTACAGGGGGCCCCACGAGCAGTACTTC. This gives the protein CASSPYRGPHEQYF.

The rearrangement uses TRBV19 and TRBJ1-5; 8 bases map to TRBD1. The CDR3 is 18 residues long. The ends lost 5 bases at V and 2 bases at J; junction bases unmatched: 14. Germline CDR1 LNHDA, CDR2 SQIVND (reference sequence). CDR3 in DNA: TGTGCCAGTAGTCCAACGAAACAGGGGGGGGTGGGCAATCAGCCCCAGCATTTT. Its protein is CASSPTKQGGVGNQPQHF.

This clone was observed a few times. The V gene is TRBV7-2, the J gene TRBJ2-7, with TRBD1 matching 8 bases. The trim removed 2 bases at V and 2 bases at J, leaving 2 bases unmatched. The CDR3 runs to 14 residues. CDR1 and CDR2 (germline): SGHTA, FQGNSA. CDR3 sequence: CASSLIQGAYEQYF. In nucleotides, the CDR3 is TGTGCCAGCAGCTTAATACAGGGGGCCTACGAGCAGTACTTC.

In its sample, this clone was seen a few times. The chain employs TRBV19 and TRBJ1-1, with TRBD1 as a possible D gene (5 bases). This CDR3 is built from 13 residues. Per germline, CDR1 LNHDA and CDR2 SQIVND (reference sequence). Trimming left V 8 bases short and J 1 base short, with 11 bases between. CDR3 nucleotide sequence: TGTGCCAGTGGCGCGACAGCGAACACTGAAGCTTTCTTT. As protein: CASGATANTEAFF.